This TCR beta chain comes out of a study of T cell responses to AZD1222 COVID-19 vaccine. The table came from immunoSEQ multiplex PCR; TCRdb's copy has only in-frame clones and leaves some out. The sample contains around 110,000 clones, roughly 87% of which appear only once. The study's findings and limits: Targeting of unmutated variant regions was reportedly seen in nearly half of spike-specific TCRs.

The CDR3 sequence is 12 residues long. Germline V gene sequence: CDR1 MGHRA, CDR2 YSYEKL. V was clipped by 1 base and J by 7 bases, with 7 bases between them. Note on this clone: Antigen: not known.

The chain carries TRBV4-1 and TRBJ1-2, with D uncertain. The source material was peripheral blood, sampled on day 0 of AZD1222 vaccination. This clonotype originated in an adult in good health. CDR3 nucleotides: TGCGCCAGCAGCCAAGTAGGGTTTGGCTACACCTTC. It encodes CASSQVGFGYTF.